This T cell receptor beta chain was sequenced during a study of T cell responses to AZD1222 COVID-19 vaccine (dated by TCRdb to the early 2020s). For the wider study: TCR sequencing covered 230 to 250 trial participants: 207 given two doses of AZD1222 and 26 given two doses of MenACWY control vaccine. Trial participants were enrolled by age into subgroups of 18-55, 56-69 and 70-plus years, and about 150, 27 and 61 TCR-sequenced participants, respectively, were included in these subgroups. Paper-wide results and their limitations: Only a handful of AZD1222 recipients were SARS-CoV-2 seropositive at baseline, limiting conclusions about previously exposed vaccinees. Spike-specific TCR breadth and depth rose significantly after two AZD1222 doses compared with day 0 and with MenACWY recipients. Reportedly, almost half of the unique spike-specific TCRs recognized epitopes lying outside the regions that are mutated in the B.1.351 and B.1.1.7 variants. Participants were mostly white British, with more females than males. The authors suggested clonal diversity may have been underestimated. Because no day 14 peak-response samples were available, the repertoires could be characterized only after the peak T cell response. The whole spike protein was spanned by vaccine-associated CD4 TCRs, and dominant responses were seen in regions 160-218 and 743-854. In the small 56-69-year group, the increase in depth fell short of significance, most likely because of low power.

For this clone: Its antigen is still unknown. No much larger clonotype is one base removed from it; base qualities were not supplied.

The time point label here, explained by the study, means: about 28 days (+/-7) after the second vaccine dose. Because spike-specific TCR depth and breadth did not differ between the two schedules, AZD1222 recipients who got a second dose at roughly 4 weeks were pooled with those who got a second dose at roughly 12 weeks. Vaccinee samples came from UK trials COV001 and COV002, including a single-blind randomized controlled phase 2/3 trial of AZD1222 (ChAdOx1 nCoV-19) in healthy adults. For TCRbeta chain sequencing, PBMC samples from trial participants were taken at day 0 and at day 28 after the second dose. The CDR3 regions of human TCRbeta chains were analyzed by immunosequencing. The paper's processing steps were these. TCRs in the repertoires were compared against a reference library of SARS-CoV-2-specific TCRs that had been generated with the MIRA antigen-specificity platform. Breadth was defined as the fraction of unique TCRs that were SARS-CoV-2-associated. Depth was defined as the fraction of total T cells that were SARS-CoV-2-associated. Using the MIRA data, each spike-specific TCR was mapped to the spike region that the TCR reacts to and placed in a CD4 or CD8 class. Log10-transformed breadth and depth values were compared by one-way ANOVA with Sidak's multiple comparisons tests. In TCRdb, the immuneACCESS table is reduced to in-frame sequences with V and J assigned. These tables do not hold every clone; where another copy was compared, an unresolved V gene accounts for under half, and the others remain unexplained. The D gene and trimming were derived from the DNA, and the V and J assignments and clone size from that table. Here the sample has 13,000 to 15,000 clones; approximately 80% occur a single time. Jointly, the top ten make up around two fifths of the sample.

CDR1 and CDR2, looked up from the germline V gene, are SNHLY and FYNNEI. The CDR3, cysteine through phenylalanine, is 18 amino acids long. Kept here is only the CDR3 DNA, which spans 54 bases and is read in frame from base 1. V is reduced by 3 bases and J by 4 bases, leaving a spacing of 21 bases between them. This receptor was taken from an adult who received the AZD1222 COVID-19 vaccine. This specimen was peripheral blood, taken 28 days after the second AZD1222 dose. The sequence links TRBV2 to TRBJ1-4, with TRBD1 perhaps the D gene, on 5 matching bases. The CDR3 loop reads CASSDGPGGGRGNEKLFF. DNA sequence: TGTGCCAGCAGTGATGGTCCCGGTGGGGGACGGGGTAATGAAAAACTGTTTTTT.